A single sample is the source of the 4 T cell receptor beta chains below, sequenced in a study of PD-1 blockade in classical Hodgkin lymphoma. The assay was immunoSEQ multiplex PCR, and TCRdb's table has in-frame clones only and misses some. This table holds under 100,000 clones, around 90% found once. Every patient relapsed after autologous stem cell transplantation, and brentuximab vedotin exposure varied. The starting material was peripheral blood mononuclear cells (PBMCs), obtained before the second cycle of nivolumab. These receptors were obtained from a human donor with classical Hodgkin lymphoma.

The genes are TRBV9 and TRBJ2-7; 8 bases align to TRBD1. The V gene end was trimmed by 4 bases and the J gene end by 7 bases; junction bases not matched to a gene: 7. Looked up from germline, CDR1 is SGDLS and CDR2 is YYNGEE. The CDR3 is made up of 13 amino acids. CDR3 in DNA: TGTGCCAGCAGCCCTACAGGGGGGTGGGAGCAGTACTTC. Protein product: CASSPTGGWEQYF.

The chain uses TRBV29-1 and TRBJ1-3; 7 positions match TRBD1. J was trimmed by 0 bases and V by 3 bases; bases with no gene match: 2. Germline assignment: CDR1 SQVTM and CDR2 ANQGSEA. CDR3 length: 14 residues. CDR3 DNA sequence: TGCAGCGTTGAGGACAGGAGCTCTGGAAACACCATATATTTT. It specifies CSVEDRSSGNTIYF.

The chain uses TRBV28 and TRBJ1-5; D perhaps matches TRBD1 (6 bases). The V end was cut by 1 base, the J end by 9 bases, with 28 bases between. CDR1 is MDHEN, CDR2 SYDVKM, per germline. The CDR3 has 19 residues. The CDR3 sequence is CASSLLVGGFRAGEVPQHF. The CDR3 DNA is TGTGCCAGCAGTTTATTAGTCGGGGGTTTTAGGGCAGGGGAAGTGCCCCAGCATTTT. Looking up the rest from reference TRBV28 and TRBJ1-5 gives the full variable domain: DVKVTQSSRYLVKRTGEKVFLECVQDMDHENMFWYRQDPGLGLRLIYFSYDVKMKEKGDIPEGYSVSREKKERFSLILESASTNQTSMYLCASSLLVGGFRAGEVPQHFGDGTRLSIL.

The genes are TRBV4-1 and TRBJ1-2; possibly TRBD1 for D (6 bases). The germline V gene has CDR1 MGHRA and CDR2 YSYEKL. This CDR3 comprises 13 residues. Trimming removed 5 bases at V and 4 bases at J, with 11 bases between. CDR3 region: CASSGDKGYGYTF. CDR3 bases: TGCGCCAGCAGCGGGGACAAGGGCTATGGCTACACCTTC.